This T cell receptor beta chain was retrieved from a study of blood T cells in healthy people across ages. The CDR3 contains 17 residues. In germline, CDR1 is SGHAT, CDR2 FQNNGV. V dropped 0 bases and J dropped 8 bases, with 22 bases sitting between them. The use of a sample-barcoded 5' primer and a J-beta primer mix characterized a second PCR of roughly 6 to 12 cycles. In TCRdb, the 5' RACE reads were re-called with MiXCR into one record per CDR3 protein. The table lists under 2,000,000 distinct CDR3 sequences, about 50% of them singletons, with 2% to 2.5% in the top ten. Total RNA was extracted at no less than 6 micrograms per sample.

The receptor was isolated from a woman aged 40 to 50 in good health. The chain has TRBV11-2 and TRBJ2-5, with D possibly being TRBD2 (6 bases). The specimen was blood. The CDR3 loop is CASSLDWGRREARTQYF. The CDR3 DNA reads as TGTGCCAGCAGCTTAGATTGGGGCCGAAGGGAGGCCAGAACCCAGTACTTC. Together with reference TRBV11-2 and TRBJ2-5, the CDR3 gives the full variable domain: EAGVAQSPRYKIIEKRQSVAFWCNPISGHATLYWYQQILGQGPKLLIQFQNNGVVDDSQLPKDRFSAERLKGVDSTLKIQPAKLEDSAVYLCASSLDWGRREARTQYFGPGTRLLVL.